This is a list of T cell receptor beta chains from one sample in a study of graft-versus-host responses after intestinal transplantation. Sequenced by immunoSEQ multiplex PCR; TCRdb stores in-frame clones only, minus some. This sample has under 100,000 clones; around 84% occur once, and the top ten carry 0.75% to 0.85%. These receptors lack a known antigen. Material: unstimulated CD4+ T cells sorted from spleen or lymph node cells, obtained before intestinal transplant. All receptors come from a human donor who received an intestinal transplant. Both conserved end residues are part of each CDR3. Fields, in order: V gene, D gene, clone size, J gene, CDR3 protein, CDR3 DNA. A D gene is named only where the DNA matches it firmly. Clone sizes are given selectively: once, few, many, or a class where the clone is expanded.

v_call: TRBV29-1
d_call: NA
clone_size: NA
j_call: TRBJ2-1
cdr3_aa: CSVQGTASSYNEQFF
cdr3_nt: TGCAGCGTACAAGGGACTGCGAGCTCCTACAATGAGCAGTTCTTC

v_call: TRBV5-1
d_call: NA
clone_size: NA
j_call: TRBJ2-7
cdr3_aa: CASSTLDRGEQYF
cdr3_nt: TGCGCCAGCAGCACCCTTGATCGGGGGGAGCAGTACTTC

v_call: TRBV5-1
d_call: TRBD2
clone_size: NA
j_call: TRBJ2-7
cdr3_aa: CASSWGTSAEQYF
cdr3_nt: TGCGCCAGCAGCTGGGGGACTAGCGCCGAGCAGTACTTC

v_call: TRBV9
d_call: NA
clone_size: NA
j_call: TRBJ2-2
cdr3_aa: CASSPLRAGELFF
cdr3_nt: TGTGCCAGCAGCCCATTGAGGGCCGGGGAGCTGTTTTTT

v_call: TRBV4-1
d_call: TRBD2
clone_size: NA
j_call: TRBJ2-2
cdr3_aa: CASSQPPSGANTGELFF
cdr3_nt: TGCGCCAGCAGCCAACCTCCTAGCGGCGCGAACACCGGGGAGCTGTTTTTT

v_call: TRBV6-6
d_call: NA
clone_size: NA
j_call: TRBJ1-3
cdr3_aa: CASSYPAAGNTIYF
cdr3_nt: TGTGCCAGCAGTTACCCTGCGGCTGGAAACACCATATATTTT

v_call: TRBV28
d_call: NA
clone_size: NA
j_call: TRBJ1-5
cdr3_aa: CASIPGGERNQPQHF
cdr3_nt: TGTGCCAGCATCCCTGGGGGGGAGCGCAATCAGCCCCAGCATTTT

v_call: TRBV6-5
d_call: NA
clone_size: NA
j_call: TRBJ1-3
cdr3_aa: CATRGASGNTIYF
cdr3_nt: TGTGCGACTCGGGGAGCATCTGGAAACACCATATATTTT

v_call: TRBV5-1
d_call: NA
clone_size: few
j_call: TRBJ2-3
cdr3_aa: CASSLGGITDTQYF
cdr3_nt: TGCGCCAGCAGCTTGGGTGGCATCACAGATACGCAGTATTTT

v_call: TRBV7-2
d_call: NA
clone_size: NA
j_call: TRBJ2-3
cdr3_aa: CASSQFRGTDTQYF
cdr3_nt: TGTGCCAGCAGCCAATTCAGGGGCACAGATACGCAGTATTTT

v_call: TRBV25-1
d_call: NA
clone_size: NA
j_call: TRBJ1-2
cdr3_aa: CASSEFSGVWGYTF
cdr3_nt: TGTGCCAGCAGTGAATTCTCAGGGGTCTGGGGCTACACCTTC

v_call: TRBV2
d_call: NA
clone_size: once
j_call: TRBJ1-2
cdr3_aa: CASKRQVNYGYTF
cdr3_nt: TGTGCCAGCAAGCGGCAGGTCAACTATGGCTACACCTTC

v_call: TRBV5-4
d_call: NA
clone_size: NA
j_call: TRBJ2-1
cdr3_aa: CASSLVGAKRRQFF
cdr3_nt: TGTGCCAGCAGCTTGGTTGGGGCCAAGAGGCGACAGTTCTTC

v_call: TRBV6-5
d_call: TRBD2
clone_size: NA
j_call: TRBJ2-5
cdr3_aa: CASSSQTSGGGTQYF
cdr3_nt: TGTGCCAGCAGCTCTCAGACTAGCGGGGGGGGGACCCAGTACTTC

v_call: TRBV5-1
d_call: TRBD1
clone_size: once
j_call: TRBJ2-7
cdr3_aa: CASSFGTVSYEQYF
cdr3_nt: TGCGCCAGCAGCTTCGGGACAGTCTCCTACGAGCAGTACTTC

v_call: TRBV10-1
d_call: NA
clone_size: NA
j_call: TRBJ2-2
cdr3_aa: CASSEDSNTGELFF
cdr3_nt: TGCGCCAGCAGTGAGGACTCTAACACCGGGGAGCTGTTTTTT

v_call: TRBV18
d_call: NA
clone_size: NA
j_call: TRBJ2-7
cdr3_aa: CASMEAGETYEQYF
cdr3_nt: TGTGCCAGCATGGAGGCAGGAGAGACCTACGAGCAGTACTTC

v_call: TRBV2
d_call: NA
clone_size: NA
j_call: TRBJ1-6
cdr3_aa: CASRGRSSYNSPLHF
cdr3_nt: TGTGCCAGCAGGGGTAGGAGCTCCTATAATTCACCCCTCCACTTT

v_call: TRBV5-1
d_call: TRBD1
clone_size: once
j_call: TRBJ1-4
cdr3_aa: CASSSLTGATNEKLFF
cdr3_nt: TGCGCCAGCAGCTCATTGACAGGGGCTACTAATGAAAAACTGTTTTTT

v_call: TRBV11-2
d_call: NA
clone_size: NA
j_call: TRBJ2-7
cdr3_aa: CASSTPDRVELADLYEQYF
cdr3_nt: TGTGCCAGCAGCACCCCGGACAGGGTAGAGCTAGCGGACCTCTACGAGCAGTACTTC

v_call: TRBV27
d_call: TRBD1
clone_size: NA
j_call: TRBJ2-2
cdr3_aa: CAKSGQVLNTGELFF
cdr3_nt: TGTGCCAAAAGCGGACAGGTCTTGAACACCGGGGAGCTGTTTTTT

v_call: TRBV7-3
d_call: TRBD2
clone_size: NA
j_call: TRBJ2-2
cdr3_aa: CASSLSSASGRAGELFF
cdr3_nt: TGTGCCAGCAGCTTAAGTTCCGCTAGCGGGAGGGCCGGGGAGCTGTTTTTT

v_call: TRBV6-1
d_call: NA
clone_size: NA
j_call: TRBJ1-5
cdr3_aa: CASSEPPEVGNQPQHF
cdr3_nt: TGTGCCAGCAGTGAACCCCCAGAGGTTGGCAATCAGCCCCAGCATTTT

v_call: TRBV5-1
d_call: TRBD2
clone_size: NA
j_call: TRBJ2-1
cdr3_aa: CASSLRSSGGNEQFF
cdr3_nt: TGCGCCAGCAGCTTGAGGTCTAGCGGGGGCAATGAGCAGTTCTTC

v_call: TRBV18
d_call: TRBD1
clone_size: NA
j_call: TRBJ1-1
cdr3_aa: CASSPLTGPHTEAFF
cdr3_nt: TGTGCCAGCTCACCACTGACAGGGCCCCACACTGAAGCTTTCTTT

v_call: TRBV28
d_call: NA
clone_size: once
j_call: TRBJ2-1
cdr3_aa: CASSVIAESPYNEQFF
cdr3_nt: TGTGCCAGCAGCGTTATAGCGGAGTCCCCCTACAATGAGCAGTTCTTC

v_call: TRBV6-4
d_call: TRBD2
clone_size: NA
j_call: TRBJ2-7
cdr3_aa: CASSDSTGLAGGPSSYEQYF
cdr3_nt: TGTGCCAGCAGTGACTCAACCGGACTAGCGGGGGGGCCCAGCTCCTACGAGCAGTACTTC

v_call: TRBV28
d_call: NA
clone_size: NA
j_call: TRBJ2-7
cdr3_aa: CASRRGLFYEQYF
cdr3_nt: TGTGCCAGCAGACGTGGCCTGTTCTACGAGCAGTACTTC

v_call: TRBV19
d_call: NA
clone_size: NA
j_call: TRBJ2-2
cdr3_aa: CASSIVLGPSPTGELFF
cdr3_nt: TGTGCCAGTAGTATAGTGTTAGGACCTAGCCCCACCGGGGAGCTGTTTTTT

v_call: TRBV10-3
d_call: TRBD1
clone_size: NA
j_call: TRBJ2-7
cdr3_aa: CAISLWGQGQSEQYF
cdr3_nt: TGTGCCATCAGCCTTTGGGGACAGGGACAAAGCGAGCAGTACTTC

v_call: TRBV5-1
d_call: NA
clone_size: NA
j_call: TRBJ2-3
cdr3_aa: CASSLEVAGTDTQYF
cdr3_nt: TGCGCCAGCAGCTTGGAGGTAGCGGGCACAGATACGCAGTATTTT

v_call: TRBV19
d_call: NA
clone_size: NA
j_call: TRBJ1-1
cdr3_aa: CASSKPTVRSTEAFF
cdr3_nt: TGTGCCAGTAGTAAACCGACAGTACGGAGCACTGAAGCTTTCTTT

v_call: TRBV6-6
d_call: NA
clone_size: few
j_call: TRBJ1-5
cdr3_aa: CASSYWGTGNQPQHF
cdr3_nt: TGTGCCAGCAGTTACTGGGGTACAGGGAATCAGCCCCAGCATTTT

v_call: TRBV7-9
d_call: TRBD1
clone_size: NA
j_call: TRBJ1-2
cdr3_aa: CASSSGTVNYGYTF
cdr3_nt: TGTGCCAGCAGCTCCGGGACAGTAAACTATGGCTACACCTTC

v_call: TRBV7-5
d_call: NA
clone_size: NA
j_call: TRBJ2-7
cdr3_aa: CARSFDSHEQYF
cdr3_nt: TGTGCCAGAAGCTTCGACTCCCACGAGCAGTACTTC

v_call: TRBV6-1
d_call: NA
clone_size: few
j_call: TRBJ1-6
cdr3_aa: CASSTDRPNSPLHF
cdr3_nt: TGTGCCAGCAGTACAGACAGGCCGAATTCACCCCTCCACTTT

v_call: TRBV5-1
d_call: TRBD1
clone_size: NA
j_call: TRBJ1-3
cdr3_aa: CASSRTGGTGNTIYF
cdr3_nt: TGCGCCAGCAGCCGGACAGGGGGAACAGGAAACACCATATATTTT

v_call: TRBV5-1
d_call: NA
clone_size: NA
j_call: TRBJ1-1
cdr3_aa: CASSAGQMNTEAFF
cdr3_nt: TGCGCCAGCAGCGCCGGACAGATGAACACTGAAGCTTTCTTT

v_call: TRBV7-8
d_call: TRBD2
clone_size: NA
j_call: TRBJ2-1
cdr3_aa: CASSFSGTPVTNEQFF
cdr3_nt: TGTGCCAGCAGCTTTAGCGGGACGCCCGTGACCAATGAGCAGTTCTTC

v_call: TRBV7-2
d_call: TRBD1
clone_size: few
j_call: TRBJ2-7
cdr3_aa: CASSITGGTYEQYF
cdr3_nt: TGTGCCAGCAGCATAACAGGGGGCACCTACGAGCAGTACTTC

v_call: TRBV6-1
d_call: TRBD1
clone_size: many
j_call: TRBJ1-5
cdr3_aa: CASRPTGASNQPQHF
cdr3_nt: TGTGCCAGCCGTCCTACAGGGGCCAGCAATCAGCCCCAGCATTTT

v_call: TRBV5-1
d_call: NA
clone_size: NA
j_call: TRBJ2-1
cdr3_aa: CASSFEGGASYNEQFF
cdr3_nt: TGCGCCAGCAGCTTTGAGGGGGGGGCCTCCTACAATGAGCAGTTCTTC

v_call: TRBV30
d_call: TRBD2
clone_size: NA
j_call: TRBJ2-1
cdr3_aa: CARSQSGGYNEQFF
cdr3_nt: TGTGCCCGAAGCCAGTCGGGGGGGTACAATGAGCAGTTCTTC

v_call: TRBV6-6
d_call: TRBD2
clone_size: NA
j_call: TRBJ2-2
cdr3_aa: CASSRGLAGNTGELFF
cdr3_nt: TGTGCCAGCAGTAGGGGACTAGCGGGGAACACCGGGGAGCTGTTTTTT

v_call: TRBV11-2
d_call: NA
clone_size: NA
j_call: TRBJ2-1
cdr3_aa: CASSSGQLSWQFF
cdr3_nt: TGTGCCAGCAGCTCCGGACAGCTCTCGTGGCAGTTCTTC

v_call: TRBV4-1
d_call: TRBD1
clone_size: NA
j_call: TRBJ2-2
cdr3_aa: CASNRDRDPGELFF
cdr3_nt: TGCGCCAGCAACCGGGACAGGGACCCCGGGGAGCTGTTTTTT

v_call: TRBV6-6
d_call: TRBD1
clone_size: NA
j_call: TRBJ1-4
cdr3_aa: CASSSRQGWSEKLFF
cdr3_nt: TGTGCCAGCAGTTCCAGACAGGGATGGAGTGAAAAACTGTTTTTT

v_call: TRBV2
d_call: NA
clone_size: NA
j_call: TRBJ2-2
cdr3_aa: CASSEGGVLGTGELFF
cdr3_nt: TGTGCCAGCAGTGAAGGGGGGGTACTTGGGACCGGGGAGCTGTTTTTT

v_call: TRBV10-3
d_call: TRBD1
clone_size: NA
j_call: TRBJ1-1
cdr3_aa: CATHAQGMVNTEAFF
cdr3_nt: TGTGCCACCCACGCACAGGGGATGGTGAACACTGAAGCTTTCTTT